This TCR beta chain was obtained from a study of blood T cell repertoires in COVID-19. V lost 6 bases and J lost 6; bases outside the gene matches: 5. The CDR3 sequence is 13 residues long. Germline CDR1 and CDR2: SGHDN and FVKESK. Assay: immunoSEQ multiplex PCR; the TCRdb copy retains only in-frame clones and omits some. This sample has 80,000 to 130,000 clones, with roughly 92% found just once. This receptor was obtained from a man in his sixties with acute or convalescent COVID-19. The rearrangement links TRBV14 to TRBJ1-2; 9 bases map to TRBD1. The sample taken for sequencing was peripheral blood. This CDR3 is CASRLQGAHGYTF. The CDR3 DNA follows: TGTGCCAGCAGGCTACAGGGGGCCCATGGCTACACCTTC.